This T cell receptor (beta chain) was retrieved from a study of blood T cell repertoires in COVID-19. Whole-study context: Specimens from acute and convalescent COVID-19 originated in the United States, Italy and Spain. In each case, the material was cDNA or gDNA derived from T cells, B-cell-depleted T cells, or PBMCs.

The CDR3 is made up of 16 amino acids. Trimming removed 5 bases at V and 1 base at J, with 17 bases between. The germline V gene has CDR1 LNHDA and CDR2 SQIVND (reference sequence). This clone has only one observation. As handled by the study authors: Nucleated cell counts were estimated from reference gene primer amplification. Repertoires were generated with immunoSEQ multiplex PCR, while TCRdb's copy carries only in-frame clones and drops some. V and J calls and clone size are copied from that table; D and trimming were computed from the DNA. The data hold under 9,000 clones, with 84% observed a single time.

This TCR was sampled from a human donor in a cohort sampled during active COVID-19. The source material was peripheral blood. The chain carries TRBV19 and TRBJ1-1; D ambiguous. CDR3 protein: CASSPGGRASNTEAFF. The CDR3 nucleotides are TGTGCCAGTAGTCCGGGCGGGAGGGCATCGAACACTGAAGCTTTCTTT.